The 23 T cell receptor beta chains below all came from one sample that was sequenced in a study of identical twins (dated by TCRdb to between 2015 and 2016). Libraries were made using 5' RACE. The sample was run on an Illumina HiSeq 2000. TCRdb ran its own pipeline on the public reads, namely fastp trimming at Q25 and MiXCR clone calling, and kept in-frame beta chains. One record per CDR3 amino acid sequence lists the most common genes and DNA. This sample has 640,000 or so distinct CDR3 sequences in its table, and 6% to 6.5% of those were observed once. The top ten clones comprise 1.5% to 2% of the sample. The sequencing input was naive T cells sorted from blood. Interpreted using the paper, the cell subset or site label stands for: cells isolated with a human naive T-cell isolation kit. The receptors come from a man in his late teens or twenties in good health.

In the case of this clonotype: Being one base from a much bigger clone, this may be a read error. This chain connects TRBV12-3 or TRBV12-4 to TRBJ2-1, with 8 nucleotides matching TRBD2. Trimming at V came to 2 bases and at J to 6 bases, leaving 15 bases not matched to a gene. The length of the CDR3 is 18 residues. The DNA for the CDR3 is TGTGCCAGCAGTTTAATTAGGGGCCTGGCGGGAGGAGGCAATGAGCAGTTCTTC. Its translation is CASSLIRGLAGGGNEQFF.

About this clonotype: Just one base apart from a much larger clone, this may be a read error. The V and J genes are TRBV12-3 or TRBV12-4 and TRBJ2-1, with TRBD2 matching over 7 bases. There are 14 residues in the CDR3. J gave up 8 bases and V 11 bases, and 15 bases lay outside the gene matches. CDR3 sequence: CAGEGPGLNYEQFF. The CDR3, as DNA: TGTGCCGGCGAGGGCCCGGGACTAAACTATGAGCAGTTCTTC.

This clonotype was detected ten times or more. This chain links TRBV5-1 with TRBJ2-3; 12 nucleotides line up with TRBD2. Germline-derived CDR1 and CDR2 are SGHRS and YFSETQ. The trim removed 7 bases at V and 5 bases at J, leaving 14 bases unmatched. The length of the CDR3 is 17 residues. For the CDR3, the DNA is TGCGCCAGCTGCCCGGGCCGACTAGCGGGAGCAGTAGATACGCAGTATTTT. It codes for CASCPGRLAGAVDTQYF. The whole variable domain, filled in from reference TRBV5-1 and TRBJ2-3, reads KAGVTQTPRYLIKTRGQQVTLSCSPISGHRSVSWYQQTPGQGLQFLFEYFSETQRNKGNFPGRFSGRQFSNSRSEMNVSTLELGDSALYLCASCPGRLAGAVDTQYFGPGTRLTVL.

This clonotype was counted many times. The rearrangement uses TRBV29-1 and TRBJ2-3; weak D call: TRBD2 (5 bases). CDR3 length: 13 amino acids. The germline CDR1 and CDR2 sequences are SQVTM and ANQGSEA. Trimming took off 7 bases at V and 0 bases at J, with 11 bases between the two ends. Here the CDR3 reads CSASGTSTDTQYF. For the CDR3, the DNA is TGCAGCGCGAGCGGAACTAGCACAGATACGCAGTATTTT.

There are many counts of this clonotype. The chain recombines TRBV15 with TRBJ2-1; TRBD2 aligns across 12 bases. Germline values: CDR1 LNHNV, CDR2 YYDKDF (reference sequence). The CDR3 sequence is 15 residues long. The ends lost 0 bases at V and 10 bases at J; junction bases unmatched: 4. The CDR3 is CATSRDRTSGNEQFF. The CDR3 region has the DNA TGTGCCACCAGCAGAGACAGGACTAGCGGGAACGAGCAGTTCTTC.

This clonotype was observed many times. The V and J genes are TRBV29-1 and TRBJ2-1; 7 bases match TRBD2. The V gene's germline CDR1 is SQVTM and CDR2 ANQGSEA. The CDR3 runs 15 residues. Germline trimming cut 4 bases from V and 1 base from J; bases unmatched to any gene: 7. DNA of the CDR3: TGCAGCGTTGCGGCGGGAGCCTTGTCCTACAATGAGCAGTTCTTC. Translation: CSVAAGALSYNEQFF.

This clonotype was found a few times. The V and J genes are TRBV25-1 and TRBJ1-6; D possibly corresponds to TRBD1 (6 bases). Trimming left V 6 bases short and J 10 bases short, with 16 bases between. This CDR3 is built from 14 residues. The germline V gene encodes CDR1 MGHDK and CDR2 SYGVNS. CDR3: CASRQGAPVSPLHF. Written as DNA, the CDR3 is TGTGCCAGCAGACAGGGAGCCCCTGTCTCACCCCTCCACTTT.

This clonotype was found many times. The chain employs TRBV4-3 and TRBJ1-4; a possible D gene is TRBD1 (5 bases). V was trimmed by 0 bases and J by 5 bases, leaving 7 bases between them. Germline loops: CDR1 LGHNA, CDR2 YSLEER. This CDR3 contains 14 residues. In nucleotides, the CDR3 is TGCGCCAGCAGCCAAGAGACAGTGAATGAAAAACTGTTTTTT. Encoded protein: CASSQETVNEKLFF.

This clonotype has a count of ten or more. The gene calls are TRBV12-3 or TRBV12-4 and TRBJ1-3; D is unclear. Trimming cost V 6 bases and J 6 bases, with 15 bases left between them. The CDR3 loop spans 14 amino acids. This CDR3 is CASRTGPEENTIYF. CDR3 DNA sequence: TGTGCCAGCAGAACGGGCCCTGAGGAAAACACCATATATTTT.

The rearrangement joins TRBV28 to TRBJ1-1; possibly TRBD1 for D (6 bases). The V and J ends lost 2 bases and 6 bases respectively, with 10 bases between them. Per germline, CDR1 MDHEN and CDR2 SYDVKM. The CDR3 consists of 13 residues. The CDR3 sequence is CASSLRGLAEAFF. DNA for the CDR3: TGTGCCAGCAGTTTACGGGGGCTCGCTGAAGCTTTCTTT.

This clonotype was detected many times. The chain employs TRBV13 and TRBJ2-1; D is undetermined. The CDR3 spans 16 residues. V was cut by 3 bases and J by 0 bases, with 12 bases left in between. CDR1 and CDR2 from the germline V gene are PRHDT and FYEKMQ (reference sequence). The CDR3 nucleotides read TGTGCCAGCAGCTTGGGCTATCCGAGCTCCTACAATGAGCAGTTCTTC. Translated: CASSLGYPSSYNEQFF. Using reference TRBV13 and TRBJ2-1 for the parts outside the CDR3, the full variable domain is AAGVIQSPRHLIKEKRETATLKCYPIPRHDTVYWYQQGPGQDPQFLISFYEKMQSDKGSIPDRFSAQQFSDYHSELNMSSLELGDSALYFCASSLGYPSSYNEQFFGPGTRLTVL.

The CDR3 sequence: CASKADRGWETQYF. The CDR3 DNA sequence: TGCGCCAGCAAGGCGGACAGGGGTTGGGAGACCCAGTACTTC. This chain links TRBV5-1 with TRBJ2-5, with 9 bases fitting TRBD1. The CDR3 is 14 amino acids. Germline CDR1 and CDR2: SGHRS and YFSETQ. V was pared by 6 bases and J by 5 bases, with 8 bases of the junction left unmatched.

This clonotype was seen many times. The chain combines TRBV27 with TRBJ1-2; D ambiguous. The germline V and J ends were trimmed by 3 bases and 8 bases, with 16 bases remaining between them. CDR1 is MNHEY and CDR2 is SMNVEV in the germline V gene (reference sequence). The CDR3 is 14 residues long. CDR3 nucleotides: TGTGCCAGCAGTTTCGCGACGGGCCGTAGGGGCTACACCTTC. It translates to CASSFATGRRGYTF.

The J gene is TRBJ1-1, the V gene TRBV19, with D unresolved. The CDR3 runs 15 residues. Germline CDR1 LNHDA, CDR2 SQIVND (reference sequence). V was trimmed by 5 bases and J by 4 bases, leaving 17 bases between them. This chain's CDR3 is CASSPAVALVTEAFF. CDR3 nucleotides: TGTGCCAGTAGTCCTGCCGTGGCCCTAGTCACTGAAGCTTTCTTT.

This clonotype has at least ten counts. This chain uses TRBV24-1 with TRBJ2-3, with D perhaps TRBD1 (5 bases). CDR3 length: 15 residues. V lost 0 bases to trimming and J lost 12 bases, with 18 bases between them. Germline V gene lookup returns CDR1 KGHDR and CDR2 SFDVKD. CDR3 in DNA: TGTGCCACCAGTGATTTGGAGGCCCCACAGGACCGACAGTATTTT. Translated: CATSDLEAPQDRQYF.

This clonotype appeared a few times. CDR3 bases: TGTGCCAGCAGTTCTGGGACAGCACGCGGGGGGAGCTCCTACGAGCAGTACTTC. It codes for CASSSGTARGGSSYEQYF. The chain uses TRBV6-5 and TRBJ2-7; weak D call: TRBD2 (8 bases). Per germline, CDR1 MNHEY and CDR2 SVGAGI. This CDR3 is 18 amino acids long. V dropped 4 bases and J dropped 0 bases, with 22 bases sitting between them.

This chain connects TRBV5-6 to TRBJ1-4; D might be TRBD1 (5 bases). CDR3 length: 14 amino acids. Germline CDR1 and CDR2: SGHDT and YYEEEE. V was shortened by 3 bases and J by 7 bases, with 13 bases between the two germline ends. DNA of the CDR3: TGTGCCAGCAGCTCGCCAGGGTCGGGTGAAAAACTGTTTTTT. It translates to CASSSPGSGEKLFF.

The genes are TRBV12-3 or TRBV12-4 and TRBJ2-3; a weak D match, TRBD2 (5 bases). Trimming took off 5 bases at V and 1 base at J, with 10 bases between the two ends. The CDR3 spans 14 residues. CDR3 loop: CASSISVRTDTQYF. For the CDR3, the DNA is TGTGCCAGCAGTATTAGCGTACGCACAGATACGCAGTATTTT.

V gene TRBV11-3 combines with J gene TRBJ2-7, with 10 positions matching TRBD1. The germline gives CDR1 SGHNT, CDR2 YENEEA. V lost 5 bases to trimming and J lost 3 bases; unmatched junction nucleotides: 7. This CDR3 region has 15 residues. CDR3 region: CASSIQTGGYYEQYV. The DNA for the CDR3 is TGTGCCAGCAGCATCCAGACAGGGGGCTACTACGAGCAGTACGTC.

This clonotype was seen repeatedly, ten times or more. V is TRBV6-1 and J is TRBJ1-5; maybe TRBD1 (5 bases). The CDR3 length is 15 residues. Germline assignment: CDR1 MNHNS and CDR2 SASEGT. The ends were cut back, 5 bases at V and 4 bases at J, with 15 bases in the middle. The CDR3 DNA sequence: TGTGCCAGCAGTACCTCAGGGATGGGTAATCAGCCCCAGCATTTT. Its protein is CASSTSGMGNQPQHF.

This clonotype came up many times. The rearrangement links TRBV20-1 to TRBJ2-3; TRBD1 agrees at 9 bases. The V gene end was trimmed by 5 bases and the J gene end by 2 bases; junction bases not matched to a gene: 11. CDR1 is DFQATT, CDR2 SNEGSKA, per germline (reference sequence). The CDR3 consists of 16 residues. DNA for the CDR3: TGCAGTGCTTGCGCCTCCGGGACAGGGAACACAGATACGCAGTATTTT. Encoded protein: CSACASGTGNTDTQYF.

This clonotype came up many times. V usage is TRBV5-1 and J usage is TRBJ2-1; 7 bases agree with TRBD1. The CDR3 loop spans 15 amino acids. Trimming took 0 bases from V and 4 from J; bases not matched to a gene: 4. Germline CDR1 reads SGHRS; CDR2 reads YFSETQ. The CDR3 DNA reads as TGCGCCAGCAGCTTGGTGGAGACAGGGTACAATGAGCAGTTCTTC. As protein: CASSLVETGYNEQFF. Full variable domain (missing parts from reference TRBV5-1 and TRBJ2-1): KAGVTQTPRYLIKTRGQQVTLSCSPISGHRSVSWYQQTPGQGLQFLFEYFSETQRNKGNFPGRFSGRQFSNSRSEMNVSTLELGDSALYLCASSLVETGYNEQFFGPGTRLTVL.

This chain links TRBV7-9 with TRBJ1-2; D is ambiguous. Germline assignment: CDR1 SEHNR and CDR2 FQNEAQ (reference sequence). This CDR3 is 13 amino acids long. V was cut by 1 base and J by 4 bases, with 7 bases left in between. CDR3 loop: CASSLGHGYGYTF. The CDR3, as DNA: TGTGCCAGCAGCTTAGGCCACGGCTATGGCTACACCTTC.